This is a list of T cell receptor beta chains from one sample in a study of cytomegalovirus exposure and HLA in healthy donors. This table comes from immunoSEQ multiplex PCR, and its TCRdb copy is limited to in-frame clones, with some not included. This sample has 150,000 to 200,000 clones, with 87% found just once. Sequences were obtained from PBMCs. These receptors all stem from a woman between 25 and 40 years old in good health and CMV-seronegative. The CDR3 runs from the conserved cysteine through the conserved F or W. D genes are given only for firm matches. Size is omitted from some rows. Given values are once, few, many or a class for expanded clones.

V: TRBV2; J: TRBJ2-1; D: TRBD1; size: NA; CDR3: CASSETTGRYNEQFF; DNA: TGTGCCAGCAGTGAGACGACAGGGAGATACAATGAGCAGTTCTTC
V: TRBV7-9; J: TRBJ1-4; D: NA; size: NA; CDR3: CASSLGQGLGEKLFF; DNA: TGTGCCAGCAGCTTAGGTCAGGGCTTGGGTGAAAAACTGTTTTTT
V: TRBV6-1; J: TRBJ1-4; D: NA; size: NA; CDR3: CASSNPAAKNEKLFF; DNA: TGTGCCAGCAGTAATCCCGCGGCGAAGAATGAAAAACTGTTTTTT
V: TRBV10-2; J: TRBJ2-3; D: NA; size: NA; CDR3: CASSAWETDTQYF; DNA: TGCGCCAGCAGTGCATGGGAGACAGATACGCAGTATTTT
V: TRBV5-1; J: TRBJ2-1; D: NA; size: few; CDR3: CASSSARRSETSSYNEQFF; DNA: TGCGCCAGCAGCTCGGCCCGGCGCTCCGAGACTAGCTCCTACAATGAGCAGTTCTTC
V: TRBV7-8; J: TRBJ2-1; D: TRBD1; size: NA; CDR3: CASSSIPGQGLNEQFF; DNA: TGTGCCAGCAGCTCAATACCGGGACAGGGATTGAATGAGCAGTTCTTC
V: TRBV10-3; J: TRBJ2-7; D: TRBD2; size: NA; CDR3: CAISELAGYEQYF; DNA: TGTGCCATCAGCGAGCTAGCGGGATACGAGCAGTACTTC
V: TRBV6-1; J: TRBJ1-1; D: TRBD1; size: NA; CDR3: CASSEAQGQGADEAFF; DNA: TGTGCCAGCAGTGAAGCGCAGGGACAGGGGGCTGATGAAGCTTTCTTT
V: TRBV9; J: TRBJ2-3; D: NA; size: NA; CDR3: CASSVGLISTDTQYF; DNA: TGTGCCAGCAGCGTAGGACTGATCAGCACAGATACGCAGTATTTT
V: TRBV9; J: TRBJ2-7; D: NA; size: once; CDR3: CANIIPVNSYEQYF; DNA: TGTGCCAACATAATACCTGTTAACTCCTACGAGCAGTACTTC
V: TRBV10-3; J: TRBJ2-7; D: TRBD2; size: NA; CDR3: CAISEPSGVSYEQYF; DNA: TGTGCCATCAGTGAGCCTAGCGGGGTCTCCTACGAGCAGTACTTC
V: TRBV27; J: TRBJ1-5; D: NA; size: NA; CDR3: CASSLWSIGQPQHF; DNA: TGTGCCAGCAGTTTATGGTCCATCGGTCAGCCCCAGCATTTT
V: TRBV9; J: TRBJ2-2; D: TRBD1; size: NA; CDR3: CASSERQGEGTGELFF; DNA: TGTGCCAGCAGCGAACGACAGGGGGAAGGCACCGGGGAGCTGTTTTTT
V: TRBV6-1; J: TRBJ2-7; D: TRBD1; size: NA; CDR3: CASRTTGAPEQYF; DNA: TGTGCCAGCAGAACCACAGGGGCCCCCGAGCAGTACTTC
V: TRBV5-4; J: TRBJ1-2; D: TRBD1; size: NA; CDR3: CASSKPGQGFGGYTF; DNA: TGTGCCAGCAGCAAGCCGGGACAGGGCTTTGGCGGCTACACCTTC
V: TRBV7-9; J: TRBJ2-5; D: TRBD2; size: NA; CDR3: CASSLVGGADF; DNA: TGTGCCAGCAGCTTAGTCGGGGGGGCTGACTTC
V: TRBV11-3; J: TRBJ2-1; D: TRBD2; size: NA; CDR3: CASSSAGFGEGNEQFF; DNA: TGTGCCAGCAGCTCTGCCGGCTTCGGGGAGGGGAATGAGCAGTTCTTC
V: TRBV9; J: TRBJ2-1; D: NA; size: few; CDR3: CASSVSDYNEQFF; DNA: TGTGCCAGCAGCGTAAGCGACTACAATGAGCAGTTCTTC
V: TRBV4-1; J: TRBJ2-1; D: NA; size: NA; CDR3: CASSQGAGLAVNEQFF; DNA: TGCGCCAGCAGCCAAGGGGCCGGATTAGCGGTCAATGAGCAGTTCTTC
V: TRBV9; J: TRBJ1-1; D: TRBD1; size: NA; CDR3: CASSVGTGGNTEAFF; DNA: TGTGCCAGCAGCGTCGGGACAGGGGGCAACACTGAAGCTTTCTTT
V: TRBV27; J: TRBJ2-1; D: TRBD1; size: NA; CDR3: CASSSGGYYNEQFF; DNA: TGTGCCAGCAGTTCAGGGGGCTACTACAATGAGCAGTTCTTC
V: TRBV10-1; J: TRBJ2-7; D: NA; size: NA; CDR3: CASIREQAISYEQYF; DNA: TGCGCCAGCATACGCGAACAGGCGATCTCCTACGAGCAGTACTTC
V: TRBV11-2; J: TRBJ2-3; D: TRBD2; size: once; CDR3: CASSPSGSGGRTDTQYF; DNA: TGTGCCAGCAGCCCTAGTGGTAGCGGGGGGCGCACAGATACGCAGTATTTT
V: TRBV6-5; J: TRBJ1-2; D: NA; size: NA; CDR3: CASSYGPDGDGYTF; DNA: TGTGCCAGCAGTTACGGACCAGACGGGGATGGCTACACCTTC
V: TRBV5-1; J: TRBJ1-2; D: TRBD1; size: NA; CDR3: CASSLTGTGGAF; DNA: TGCGCCAGCAGCTTGACCGGGACAGGGGGAGCCTTC
V: TRBV6-5; J: TRBJ2-1; D: TRBD1; size: NA; CDR3: CASSPDRFYNEQFF; DNA: TGTGCCAGCAGCCCGGACAGGTTCTACAATGAGCAGTTCTTC
V: TRBV5-1; J: TRBJ1-1; D: NA; size: NA; CDR3: CASSSPSRNGAEAFF; DNA: TGCGCCAGCAGCTCCCCGTCCCGTAACGGGGCTGAAGCTTTCTTT
V: TRBV6-5; J: TRBJ1-6; D: TRBD1; size: once; CDR3: CASSRGGGNSPLHF; DNA: TGTGCCAGCAGCCGAGGGGGCGGCAATTCACCCCTCCACTTT
V: TRBV11-2; J: TRBJ2-2; D: TRBD1; size: once; CDR3: CASSLTGVVELFF; DNA: TGTGCCAGCAGCTTAACAGGGGTCGTGGAGCTGTTTTTT
V: TRBV7-2; J: TRBJ1-2; D: TRBD1; size: once; CDR3: CASSLQGDYGYTF; DNA: TGTGCCAGCAGCTTACAGGGGGACTATGGCTACACCTTC
V: TRBV6-1; J: TRBJ2-6; D: NA; size: few; CDR3: CASSEDQGGANVLTF; DNA: TGTGCCAGCAGTGAAGATCAGGGTGGGGCCAACGTCCTGACTTTC
V: TRBV2; J: TRBJ2-2; D: NA; size: NA; CDR3: CASSGTEITGELFF; DNA: TGTGCCAGCAGTGGGACAGAGATCACCGGGGAGCTGTTTTTT
V: TRBV27; J: TRBJ1-5; D: NA; size: NA; CDR3: CASGEGVNPQHF; DNA: TGTGCCAGCGGAGAAGGAGTGAATCCCCAGCATTTT
V: TRBV6-4; J: TRBJ2-2; D: NA; size: NA; CDR3: CASSDRAGYTGELFF; DNA: TGTGCCAGCAGTGACAGAGCAGGTTACACCGGGGAGCTGTTTTTT
V: TRBV29-1; J: TRBJ2-6; D: TRBD2; size: NA; CDR3: CSVDGNSGSSGANVLTF; DNA: TGCAGCGTTGATGGGAATAGCGGGAGTTCTGGGGCCAACGTCCTGACTTTC
V: TRBV15; J: TRBJ2-3; D: TRBD2; size: NA; CDR3: CATSQSGGPARGQYF; DNA: TGTGCCACCAGCCAGAGCGGGGGGCCAGCACGGGGGCAGTATTTT
V: TRBV5-1; J: TRBJ2-1; D: NA; size: NA; CDR3: CASRWGGEDNEQFF; DNA: TGCGCCAGCAGATGGGGGGGCGAAGATAATGAGCAGTTCTTC
V: TRBV5-4; J: TRBJ2-7; D: TRBD1; size: NA; CDR3: CASSPTQNRDRGSEQYF; DNA: TGTGCCAGCAGCCCCACCCAAAACCGGGACAGGGGAAGCGAGCAGTACTTC
V: TRBV27; J: TRBJ1-1; D: NA; size: few; CDR3: CASSFRDTTEAFF; DNA: TGTGCCAGCAGTTTCCGGGACACCACTGAAGCTTTCTTT
V: TRBV7-9; J: TRBJ1-1; D: NA; size: once; CDR3: CASSWGLAEAFF; DNA: TGTGCCAGCAGCTGGGGACTTGCTGAAGCTTTCTTT
V: TRBV21-1; J: TRBJ1-5; D: NA; size: NA; CDR3: CASSKPGQYNQPQHF; DNA: TGTGCCAGCAGCAAACCGGGACAGTACAATCAGCCCCAGCATTTT
V: TRBV5-1; J: TRBJ2-7; D: TRBD2; size: NA; CDR3: CASSPPTSGGPYEQYF; DNA: TGCGCCAGCAGCCCACCGACTAGCGGGGGTCCCTACGAGCAGTACTTC
V: TRBV4-1; J: TRBJ2-3; D: TRBD1; size: NA; CDR3: CASSQDGTGTDTQYF; DNA: TGCGCCAGCAGCCAAGACGGGACAGGGACAGATACGCAGTATTTT
V: TRBV7-2; J: TRBJ2-5; D: NA; size: once; CDR3: CASSAVTQETQYF; DNA: TGTGCCAGCAGCGCGGTGACCCAAGAGACCCAGTACTTC
V: TRBV7-8; J: TRBJ1-2; D: TRBD1; size: NA; CDR3: CASSRRDRVNYGYTF; DNA: TGTGCCAGCAGCAGACGGGACAGGGTGAACTATGGCTACACCTTC
V: TRBV29-1; J: TRBJ1-2; D: TRBD1; size: NA; CDR3: CSVEDRTGEAIDGYTF; DNA: TGCAGCGTTGAAGACAGGACAGGTGAAGCAATCGATGGCTACACCTTC
V: TRBV2; J: TRBJ1-5; D: TRBD1; size: NA; CDR3: CATTRQGGIQPQHF; DNA: TGTGCCACCACAAGACAGGGGGGGATCCAGCCCCAGCATTTT
V: TRBV19; J: TRBJ1-5; D: NA; size: few; CDR3: CASSIPPMAVDFYNQPQHF; DNA: TGTGCCAGTAGTATTCCCCCAATGGCTGTTGACTTCTATAATCAGCCCCAGCATTTT